A single sample gave rise to the 19 T cell receptor beta chains below, sequenced in a study of CD8 T cells in ankylosing spondylitis. Broader study findings: Blood of patients with ankylosing spondylitis appeared to be characterized by a TCR beta motif of eight or nine highly homologous variants.

These receptors have no known antigen. In TCRdb, the 5' RACE reads were re-called with MiXCR into one record per CDR3 protein. The repertoire holds roughly 300,000 distinct CDR3 sequences, around 8% seen once, with less than 15% in the top ten. The specimen was blood, either unsorted or a sorted T cell fraction (not recorded which). All receptors come from a male donor with ankylosing spondylitis.

The CDR3: CSVVTGAQNEQFF. The CDR3, as DNA: TGCAGCGTTGTTACAGGTGCCCAAAATGAGCAGTTCTTC. The chain has TRBV29-1 and TRBJ2-1, with D possibly TRBD1 on 5 matching bases. Trimming stripped 4 bases from V and 7 bases from J, with 14 bases between. CDR3 size: 13 residues. Per the germline V gene, CDR1 is SQVTM and CDR2 is ANQGSEA.

J is TRBJ2-1 and V is TRBV4-1, with a possible D match to TRBD1 (6 bases). This CDR3 has 18 residues. The V gene's germline CDR1 is MGHRA and CDR2 YSYEKL. Deletions cut 2 bases from V and 0 bases from J, with 17 bases between. In DNA, the CDR3 is TGCGCCAGCAGCCAACCACCCGCGGCCAGGGGCTCCTACAATGAGCAGTTCTTC. Translation: CASSQPPAARGSYNEQFF.

The chain links TRBV6-5 to TRBJ2-3; 12 nucleotides agree with TRBD2. The CDR3 has 16 residues. V dropped 1 base and J dropped 4; count of bases not matched to a gene: 3. Germline V gene data show CDR1 as MNHEY and CDR2 as SVGAGI. Written as DNA, the CDR3 is TGTGCCAGCAGTTACTGGAGACTAGCGGGAGCAGATACGCAGTATTTT. It is translated as CASSYWRLAGADTQYF.

The rearrangement joins TRBV20-1 to TRBJ2-3; D is possibly TRBD2 (6 bases). Per germline, CDR1 DFQATT and CDR2 SNEGSKA (reference sequence). This CDR3 is 12 amino acids long. V was cut by 6 bases and J by 4 bases, with 11 bases left in between. CDR3 residues: CSAVAVSDTQYF. DNA of the CDR3: TGCAGTGCCGTAGCGGTTTCAGATACGCAGTATTTT.

The table lists this clonotype with many counts. The chain combines TRBV24-1 with TRBJ2-1; D is uncertain. With 6 bases removed from V and 8 bases from J, the gap between germline ends came to 13 bases. CDR1 is KGHDR, CDR2 SFDVKD, per germline. The CDR3 totals 13 residues. The CDR3 nucleotides read TGTGCCACCAGTCGGCTAATCGGGCATGAGCAGTTCTTC. This encodes CATSRLIGHEQFF.

This clonotype was recorded many times. CDR3 sequence: CASSDVGGSNTGELFF. Here the CDR3 DNA reads TGCGCCAGCAGCGACGTCGGGGGGTCGAACACCGGGGAGCTGTTTTTT. The V call is TRBV5-1, the J call TRBJ2-2; 7 bases are a match to TRBD2. CDR1 SGHRS and CDR2 YFSETQ come from the germline V gene. This CDR3 spans 16 amino acids. Trimming cost V 4 bases and J 0 bases; bases outside gene matches: 6. The whole variable domain, filled in from reference TRBV5-1 and TRBJ2-2, reads KAGVTQTPRYLIKTRGQQVTLSCSPISGHRSVSWYQQTPGQGLQFLFEYFSETQRNKGNFPGRFSGRQFSNSRSEMNVSTLELGDSALYLCASSDVGGSNTGELFFGEGSRLTVL.

The genes are TRBV27 and TRBJ2-7, with 7 bases lining up with TRBD2. Germline V CDR1 and CDR2: MNHEY, SMNVEV (reference sequence). The CDR3 totals 14 residues. Trimming cost V 5 bases and J 4 bases; bases outside gene matches: 8. The DNA of the CDR3 is TGTGCCAGCAGTGACAGCGGGGCCTTTTACGAGCAGTACTTC. As protein: CASSDSGAFYEQYF.

This clonotype has a count of ten or more. This chain links TRBV29-1 with TRBJ2-5; D is undetermined. CDR1 and CDR2 (germline): SQVTM, ANQGSEA. Trimming stripped 6 bases from V and 4 bases from J, with 21 bases between. This CDR3 has 15 amino acids. CDR3 DNA sequence: TGCAGCGTCGACAAGCCTATTAGGCTTGGAGAGACCCAGTACTTC. It translates to CSVDKPIRLGETQYF.

The gene calls are TRBV28 and TRBJ2-3; D not resolved. The germline V and J ends were trimmed by 6 bases and 2 bases, with 15 bases remaining between them. This CDR3 has 15 amino acids. Germline CDR1 MDHEN, CDR2 SYDVKM. The CDR3 DNA reads TGTGCCAGCAGCATACGCCTCGGGTACACAGATACGCAGTATTTT. Translation gives CASSIRLGYTDTQYF.

This rearrangement joins TRBV2 to TRBJ2-7; 7 bases are a match to TRBD2. The J segment lost 4 bases and the V segment lost 7 bases, leaving 16 bases of the junction unmatched. The CDR3 runs 16 residues. CDR1 SNHLY and CDR2 FYNNEI come from the germline V gene. CDR3 in DNA: TGTGCCAGCATCGTTACGCGGGCGGGAGTTAGGTACGAGCAGTACTTC. Amino acid sequence: CASIVTRAGVRYEQYF.

This clonotype came up a few times. The V call is TRBV28, the J call TRBJ2-1; unclear D gene. The CDR3 extends over 13 amino acids. Germline V CDR1 and CDR2: MDHEN, SYDVKM. V dropped 3 bases and J dropped 7 bases, with 10 bases sitting between them. The CDR3 nucleotides are TGTGCCAGCAGTTTCCCGTATCGGAATGAGCAGTTCTTC. Translation gives CASSFPYRNEQFF.

The chain links TRBV6-5 to TRBJ2-1, with 12 positions matching TRBD2. V was clipped by 7 bases and J by 9 bases; unmatched bases: 10. The CDR3 has 15 residues. CDR1 MNHEY and CDR2 SVGAGI come from the germline V gene. This CDR3 reads CASITTSGRGGEQFF. As DNA, the CDR3 is TGTGCCAGCATTACGACTAGCGGGAGAGGGGGTGAGCAGTTCTTC.

The sample holds a few counts of this clonotype. The chain recombines TRBV2 with TRBJ2-4; D call uncertain. This CDR3 is 12 amino acids long. V was cut by 3 bases and J by 7 bases, with 7 bases left in between. Germline V gene sequence: CDR1 SNHLY, CDR2 FYNNEI. CDR3 in amino acids: CASSEPMNIQYF. CDR3 DNA: TGTGCCAGCAGTGAGCCAATGAACATTCAGTACTTC.

This clonotype has only one observation. V gene TRBV4-1 combines with J gene TRBJ2-1; 11 bases map to TRBD2. Germline-derived CDR1 and CDR2 are MGHRA and YSYEKL. Trimming at V came to 3 bases and at J to 4 bases, leaving 5 bases not matched to a gene. CDR3 length: 16 amino acids. The CDR3 here is CASSHELAGAYNEQFF. Here the CDR3 DNA reads TGCGCCAGCAGCCACGAACTAGCGGGAGCGTACAATGAGCAGTTCTTC.

This clonotype came up a few times. The J gene is TRBJ1-5, the V gene TRBV18; D perhaps matches TRBD1 (5 bases). From germline, CDR1 is KGHSH and CDR2 LQKENI. V was cut by 2 bases and J by 4 bases, with 12 bases left in between. The CDR3 contains 15 residues. In nucleotides, the CDR3 is TGTGCCAGCTCACCAGGGAGGGGTCAGAATCAGCCCCAGCATTTT. It is translated as CASSPGRGQNQPQHF. The whole variable domain, remainder taken from reference TRBV18 and TRBJ1-5, is NAGVMQNPRHLVRRRGQEARLRCSPMKGHSHVYWYRQLPEEGLKFMVYLQKENIIDESGMPKERFSAEFPKEGPSILRIQQVVRGDSAAYFCASSPGRGQNQPQHFGDGTRLSIL.

This clonotype has only a few counts. The chain couples TRBV7-9 to TRBJ1-2; D is unclear. This CDR3 has 13 residues. In germline, CDR1 is SEHNR, CDR2 FQNEAQ (reference sequence). With 6 bases removed from V and 8 bases from J, the gap between germline ends came to 16 bases. As DNA, the CDR3 is TGTGCCAGCAGTCGGGAAGGGAGTGAGGGCTACACCTTC. It yields the protein CASSREGSEGYTF.

The chain recombines TRBV7-9 with TRBJ2-3, with 8 bases that match TRBD2. Germline lookup yields CDR1 SEHNR and CDR2 FQNEAQ (reference sequence). The length of the CDR3 is 16 residues. V was clipped by 5 bases and J by 2 bases; unmatched bases: 9. CDR3 nucleotide sequence: TGTGCCAGCAGCGGGCAGGGGACTAGACACACAGATACGCAGTATTTT. Protein: CASSGQGTRHTDTQYF.

This clonotype has only a few counts. The chain joins TRBV6-5 to TRBJ1-2, with 10 bases identical to TRBD1. Germline V gene sequence: CDR1 MNHEY, CDR2 SVGAGI. The V and J ends lost 4 bases and 8 bases, in that order; junction bases with no gene match: 16. This CDR3 comprises 17 residues. Here the CDR3 reads CASSSRDRGYFRAGYTF. DNA of the CDR3: TGTGCCAGCAGTTCCCGGGACAGGGGTTACTTTCGGGCCGGCTACACCTTC.

This clonotype has a count of ten or more. The V call is TRBV5-6, the J call TRBJ2-3; 10 bases agree with TRBD2. The CDR3 has 18 residues. Germline V CDR1 and CDR2: SGHDT, YYEEEE. V trimming: 4 bases; J trimming: 4 bases; junction bases outside the gene matches: 15. This CDR3 is CASSPRLAGAWGSDTQYF. CDR3 bases: TGTGCCAGCAGCCCACGTCTAGCGGGAGCATGGGGTTCAGATACGCAGTATTTT. The entire variable domain, with the rest obtained from reference TRBV5-6 and TRBJ2-3, is as follows: DAGVTQSPTHLIKTRGQQVTLRCSPKSGHDTVSWYQQALGQGPQFIFQYYEEEERQRGNFPDRFSGHQFPNYSSELNVNALLLGDSALYLCASSPRLAGAWGSDTQYFGPGTRLTVL.